The clone carrying this TCR beta chain showed up just a few times. Its antigen is undetermined. This record comes from a study of cytomegalovirus exposure and HLA in healthy donors. Study observations and caveats: The likely origin of a cluster of highly shared sequence variants was a sequencing artifact. Cytomegalovirus-associated status was assigned to more than 150 TCR beta chains. For most subjects, TCR beta sequences were reported to predict HLA-A and HLA-B alleles with accuracy.

PCR primers comprised 60 Vbeta and 13 Jbeta primers. In the original analysis: Roughly 80 million unique TCR beta chains, 10 million to 14 million shared, were counted in a later analysis. This table comes from immunoSEQ multiplex PCR, and its TCRdb copy is limited to in-frame clones, with some not included. The V and J calls and clone size were taken over from that table, and D and trimming were inferred from the DNA. Of 150,000 to 200,000 clones in the sample, about 84% were seen once. Material: PBMCs. This TCR was sampled from a woman in her twenties or thirties in good health and CMV-seropositive.

DNA of the CDR3: TGTGCCAGCAGCTTAGGGTCGACAGGGGGAACTGAAAAACTGTTTTTT. It codes for CASSLGSTGGTEKLFF. The chain combines TRBV7-9 with TRBJ1-4; 9 bases match TRBD1. This CDR3 spans 16 amino acids. Germline V gene sequence: CDR1 SEHNR, CDR2 FQNEAQ (reference sequence). Unmatched junction bases numbered 7, after V lost 1 base and J lost 7 bases.